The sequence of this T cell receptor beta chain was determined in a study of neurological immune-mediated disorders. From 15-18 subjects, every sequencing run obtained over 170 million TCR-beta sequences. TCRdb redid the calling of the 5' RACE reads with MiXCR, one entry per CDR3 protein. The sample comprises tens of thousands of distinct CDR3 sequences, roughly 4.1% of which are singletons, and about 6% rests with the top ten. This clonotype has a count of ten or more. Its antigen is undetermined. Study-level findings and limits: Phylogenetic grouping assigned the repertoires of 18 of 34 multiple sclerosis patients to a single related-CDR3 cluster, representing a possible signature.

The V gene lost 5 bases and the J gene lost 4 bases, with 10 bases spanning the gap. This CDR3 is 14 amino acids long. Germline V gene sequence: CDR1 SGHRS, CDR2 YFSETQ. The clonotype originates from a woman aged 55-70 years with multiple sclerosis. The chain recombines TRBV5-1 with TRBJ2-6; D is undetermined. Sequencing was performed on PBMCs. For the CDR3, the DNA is TGCGCCAGCAGTTCTAACCCCGGGGCCAACGTCCTGACTTTC. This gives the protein CASSSNPGANVLTF.